This TCR beta chain was observed in a study of T and B cells in COVID-19 patients. TRB was amplified from roughly 250-500 ng of blood genomic DNA. The germline gives CDR1 SQVTM, CDR2 ANQGSEA. Trimming stripped 1 base from V and 1 base from J, with 7 bases between. The CDR3 consists of 13 residues. By sample fraction, this clonotype is large. Multiplex PCR with BIOMED2 TRB-A/B primer pools amplified TRB rearrangements. TCRdb redid the calling of the multiplex PCR reads with MiXCR, one entry per CDR3 protein. The sample includes over a thousand distinct CDR3 sequences, about 25% seen only once; the top ten take approximately 53%.

The sample taken for sequencing was blood. The V gene is TRBV29-1, the J gene TRBJ1-2; no clear D gene. The TCR originated in a human donor with active COVID-19. CDR3 DNA sequence: TGCAGCGTTGAAGGACACCGTAACTATGGCTACACCTTC. It codes for CSVEGHRNYGYTF.